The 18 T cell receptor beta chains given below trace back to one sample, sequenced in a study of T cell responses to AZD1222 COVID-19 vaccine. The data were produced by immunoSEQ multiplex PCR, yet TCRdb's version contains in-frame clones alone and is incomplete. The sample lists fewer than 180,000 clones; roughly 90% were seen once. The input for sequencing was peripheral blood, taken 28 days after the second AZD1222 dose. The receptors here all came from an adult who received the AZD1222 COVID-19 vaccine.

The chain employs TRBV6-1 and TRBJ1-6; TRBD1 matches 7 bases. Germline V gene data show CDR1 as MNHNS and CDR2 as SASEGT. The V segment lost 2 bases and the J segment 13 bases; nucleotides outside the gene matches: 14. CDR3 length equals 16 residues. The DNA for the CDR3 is TGTGCCAGCAGTGAAAGGGTAGGGGGCCCATACCTCCCCCTCCACTTT. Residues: CASSERVGGPYLPLHF.

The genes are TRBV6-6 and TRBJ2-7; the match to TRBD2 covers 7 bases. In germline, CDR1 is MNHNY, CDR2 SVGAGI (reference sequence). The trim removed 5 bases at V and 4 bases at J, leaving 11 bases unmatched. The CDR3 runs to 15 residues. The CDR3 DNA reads TGTGCCAGCAGTGGGGGGGGTGACCTGAGTTACGAGCAGTACTTC. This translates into CASSGGGDLSYEQYF.

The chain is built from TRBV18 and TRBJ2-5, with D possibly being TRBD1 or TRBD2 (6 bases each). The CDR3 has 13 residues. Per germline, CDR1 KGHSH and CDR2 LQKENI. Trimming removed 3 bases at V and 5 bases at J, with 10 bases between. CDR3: CASSPRGGETQYF. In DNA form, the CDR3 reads TGTGCCAGCTCACCGAGAGGGGGGGAGACCCAGTACTTC.

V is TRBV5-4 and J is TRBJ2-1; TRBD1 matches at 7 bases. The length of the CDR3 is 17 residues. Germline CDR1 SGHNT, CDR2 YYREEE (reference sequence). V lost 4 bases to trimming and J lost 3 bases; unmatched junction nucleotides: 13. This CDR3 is CASSPLVYRGSYNEQFF. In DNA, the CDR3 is TGTGCCAGCAGCCCACTCGTATACAGGGGAAGCTACAATGAGCAGTTCTTC. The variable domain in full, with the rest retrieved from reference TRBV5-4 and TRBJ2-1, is ETGVTQSPTHLIKTRGQQVTLRCSSQSGHNTVSWYQQALGQGPQFIFQYYREEENGRGNFPPRFSGLQFPNYSSELNVNALELDDSALYLCASSPLVYRGSYNEQFFGPGTRLTVL.

For the CDR3, the DNA is TGTGCCAGTAGTATATATCTCACCGGGGGAAACGAGCAGTACTTC. Its protein is CASSIYLTGGNEQYF. The J gene is TRBJ2-7, the V gene TRBV19, with a tentative D call TRBD2 (6 bases). The CDR3 has 15 amino acids. V was cut by 2 bases and J by 5 bases, with 16 bases left in between. Germline V gene data show CDR1 as LNHDA and CDR2 as SQIVND (reference sequence). The entire variable domain, with the rest obtained from reference TRBV19 and TRBJ2-7, is as follows: DGGITQSPKYLFRKEGQNVTLSCEQNLNHDAMYWYRQDPGQGLRLIYYSQIVNDFQKGDIAEGYSVSREKKESFPLTVTSAQKNPTAFYLCASSIYLTGGNEQYFGPGTRLTVT.

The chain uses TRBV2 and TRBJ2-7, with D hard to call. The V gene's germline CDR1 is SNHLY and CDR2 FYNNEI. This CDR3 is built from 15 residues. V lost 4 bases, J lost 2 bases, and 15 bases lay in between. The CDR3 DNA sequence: TGTGCCAGCAGTGTAACCGGGTGGCAGACCTACGAGCAGTACTTC. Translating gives CASSVTGWQTYEQYF.

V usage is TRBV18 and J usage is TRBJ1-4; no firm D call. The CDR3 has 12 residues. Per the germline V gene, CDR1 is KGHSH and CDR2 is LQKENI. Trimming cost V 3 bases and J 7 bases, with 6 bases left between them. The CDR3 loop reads CASSPWGEKLFF. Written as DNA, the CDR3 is TGTGCCAGCTCACCCTGGGGTGAAAAACTGTTTTTT.

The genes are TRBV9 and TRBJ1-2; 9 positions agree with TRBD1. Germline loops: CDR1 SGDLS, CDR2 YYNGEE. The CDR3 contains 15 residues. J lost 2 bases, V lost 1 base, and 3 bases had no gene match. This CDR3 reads CASSVMGQGNYGYTF. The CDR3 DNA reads TGTGCCAGCAGCGTAATGGGACAGGGAAACTATGGCTACACCTTC.

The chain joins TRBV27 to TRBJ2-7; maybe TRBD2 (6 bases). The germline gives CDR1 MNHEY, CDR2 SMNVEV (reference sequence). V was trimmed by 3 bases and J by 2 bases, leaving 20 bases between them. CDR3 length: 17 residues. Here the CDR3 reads CASSFLGGAVKPYEQYF. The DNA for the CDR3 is TGTGCCAGCAGTTTTCTGGGGGGAGCCGTGAAGCCCTACGAGCAGTACTTC.

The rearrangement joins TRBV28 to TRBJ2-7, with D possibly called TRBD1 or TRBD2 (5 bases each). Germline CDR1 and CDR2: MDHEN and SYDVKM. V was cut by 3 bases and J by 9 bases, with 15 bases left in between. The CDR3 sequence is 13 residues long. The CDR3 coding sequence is TGTGCCAGCAGTTTGATGGGGACGTCGCGGCAGTACTTC. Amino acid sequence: CASSLMGTSRQYF.

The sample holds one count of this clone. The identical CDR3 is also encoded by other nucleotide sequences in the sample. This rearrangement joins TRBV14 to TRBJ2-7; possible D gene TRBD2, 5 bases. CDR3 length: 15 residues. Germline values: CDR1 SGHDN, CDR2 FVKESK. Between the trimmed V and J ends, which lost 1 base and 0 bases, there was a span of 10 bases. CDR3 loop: CASSQAAGGSYEQYF. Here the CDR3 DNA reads TGTGCCAGCAGCCAAGCCGCAGGAGGCTCCTACGAGCAGTACTTC.

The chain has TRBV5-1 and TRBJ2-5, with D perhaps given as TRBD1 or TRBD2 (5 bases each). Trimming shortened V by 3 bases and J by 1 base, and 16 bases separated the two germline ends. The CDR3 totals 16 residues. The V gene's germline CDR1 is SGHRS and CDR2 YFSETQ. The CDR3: CASSSGSTGLQETQYF. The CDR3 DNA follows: TGCGCCAGCAGCTCGGGGTCAACGGGGCTCCAAGAGACCCAGTACTTC.

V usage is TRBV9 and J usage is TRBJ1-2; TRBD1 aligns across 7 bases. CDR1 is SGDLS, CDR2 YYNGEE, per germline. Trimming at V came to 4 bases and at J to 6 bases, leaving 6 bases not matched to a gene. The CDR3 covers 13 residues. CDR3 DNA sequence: TGTGCCAGCAGCCTTGACAGGGAGGATGGCTACACCTTC. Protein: CASSLDREDGYTF.

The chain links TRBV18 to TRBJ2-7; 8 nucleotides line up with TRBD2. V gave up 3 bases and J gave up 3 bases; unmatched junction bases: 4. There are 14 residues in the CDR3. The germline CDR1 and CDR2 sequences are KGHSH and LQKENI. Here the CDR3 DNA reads TGTGCCAGCTCACCCCGGGAGGGCGGCTACGAGCAGTACTTC. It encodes CASSPREGGYEQYF.

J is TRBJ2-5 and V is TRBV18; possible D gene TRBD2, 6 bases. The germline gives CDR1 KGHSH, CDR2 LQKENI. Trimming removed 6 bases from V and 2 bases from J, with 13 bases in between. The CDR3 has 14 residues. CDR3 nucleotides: TGTGCCAGCTCCTCGGGAGTGAATCAAGAGACCCAGTACTTC. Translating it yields CASSSGVNQETQYF.

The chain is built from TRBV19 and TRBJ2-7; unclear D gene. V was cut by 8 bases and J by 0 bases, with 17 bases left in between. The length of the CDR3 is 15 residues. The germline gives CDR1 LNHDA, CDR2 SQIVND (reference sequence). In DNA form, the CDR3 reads TGTGCCAGTTCCGCCCAGCGTAGGAGCTCCTACGAGCAGTACTTC. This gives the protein CASSAQRRSSYEQYF.

CDR3: CATSEGQSSYNEQFF. The CDR3 DNA sequence: TGTGCCACCAGTGAGGGACAGAGCTCCTACAATGAGCAGTTCTTC. The chain employs TRBV24-1 and TRBJ2-1; the match to TRBD1 covers 7 bases. The J segment lost 0 bases and the V segment lost 4 bases, leaving 2 bases of the junction unmatched. The CDR3 is made up of 15 amino acids. CDR1 is KGHDR and CDR2 is SFDVKD in the germline V gene.

The CDR3 reads CASSQAAGSGGYTF. In nucleotides, the CDR3 is TGTGCCAGCAGCCAAGCGGCAGGGTCGGGTGGCTACACCTTC. The rearrangement links TRBV3-1 (or the pseudogene TRBV3-2) to TRBJ1-2, with D perhaps matching TRBD1 (5 bases). Germline lookup yields CDR1 LGHDT and CDR2 YNNKEL (reference sequence). The CDR3 is 14 residues long. V gave up 1 base and J gave up 7 bases, with 13 bases separating them.